A single sample is the source of the 21 T cell receptor beta chains below, sequenced in a study of blood T cell repertoires in COVID-19. Assay used: immunoSEQ multiplex PCR; TCRdb lists only in-frame clones, some missing. The sample includes roughly 290,000 clones, approximately 85% seen only once; the top ten take 0.85% to 1%. Sequencing used peripheral blood. These receptors were obtained from a human donor with COVID-19, enrolled during active disease. The donor label of this sample is uncertain.

The V gene is TRBV24-1, the J gene TRBJ2-1; a possible D gene is TRBD1 (5 bases). CDR3 length equals 16 residues. Trimming cost V 5 bases and J 3 bases, with 16 bases left between them. Germline CDR1 is KGHDR and CDR2 is SFDVKD. The CDR3 sequence is CATSGAGQGNYNEQFF. The CDR3, as DNA: TGTGCCACCAGTGGAGCTGGGCAGGGAAACTACAATGAGCAGTTCTTC.

The rearrangement uses TRBV28 and TRBJ1-1, with TRBD1 matching 9 bases. The CDR3 has 14 residues. The junction had 4 bases not matched to a gene; V was cut back by 5 bases and J by 3 bases. The germline V gene has CDR1 MDHEN and CDR2 SYDVKM. CDR3 bases: TGTGCCAGCAGTCGAGACAGGGGGTACACTGAAGCTTTCTTT. Protein: CASSRDRGYTEAFF.

The CDR3 sequence: CASSQNSDGQEPQHF. The CDR3 DNA is TGCGCCAGCAGCCAAAATTCGGATGGACAGGAACCCCAGCATTTT. This chain links TRBV4-3 with TRBJ1-5; 7 nucleotides line up with TRBD1. Germline trimming cut 2 bases from V and 10 bases from J; bases unmatched to any gene: 11. This CDR3 has 15 residues. Germline lookup yields CDR1 LGHNA and CDR2 YSLEER.

The V call is TRBV19, the J call TRBJ1-5; weak D call: TRBD1 (5 bases). Germline CDR1 is LNHDA and CDR2 is SQIVND (reference sequence). Trimming took 1 base from V and 0 from J, leaving 16 bases between them. The CDR3 sequence is 18 residues long. The CDR3 here is CASSIGFRAFSSNQPQHF. The CDR3 DNA reads as TGTGCCAGTAGTATAGGTTTCAGGGCTTTTTCTAGCAATCAGCCCCAGCATTTT.

J is TRBJ2-3 and V is TRBV7-6, with TRBD2 matching 7 bases. Germline CDR1 reads SGHVS; CDR2 reads FNYEAQ. This CDR3 comprises 15 residues. V gave up 5 bases and J gave up 0 bases; unmatched junction bases: 5. The CDR3 sequence is CASSLQRGSTDTQYF. The CDR3 nucleotides read TGTGCCAGCAGCCTCCAGCGGGGTAGCACAGATACGCAGTATTTT.

This rearrangement joins TRBV11-2 to TRBJ1-1; D call uncertain. This CDR3 has 11 amino acids. In germline, CDR1 is SGHAT, CDR2 FQNNGV. With 6 bases removed from V and 1 base from J, the gap between germline ends came to 3 bases. In DNA, the CDR3 is TGTGCCAGCAGGAGGAACACTGAAGCTTTCTTT. This gives the protein CASRRNTEAFF.

The CDR3 region is CASSYGLARSTDTQYF. CDR3 DNA sequence: TGTGCCAGCAGTTACGGCCTCGCGCGGAGCACAGATACGCAGTATTTT. J is TRBJ2-3 and V is TRBV6-5; no definite D call. V shed 2 bases and J shed 0 bases, with 12 bases lying between them. The CDR3 is made up of 16 amino acids. The germline gives CDR1 MNHEY, CDR2 SVGAGI.

The V call is TRBV12-5, the J call TRBJ2-1; D not resolved. Trimming removed 5 bases at V and 8 bases at J, with 13 bases between. The CDR3 extends over 13 amino acids. Germline CDR1 is LGHNT and CDR2 is FRNRAP. The CDR3 loop is CASGITGNYEQFF. For the CDR3, the DNA is TGTGCTAGTGGTATTACGGGTAACTATGAGCAGTTCTTC.

The chain carries TRBV3-1 (or the pseudogene TRBV3-2) and TRBJ2-3, with 8 nucleotides matching TRBD2. The CDR3 has 14 residues. V shed 7 bases and J 4 bases; nucleotides not matched to a gene: 7. From germline, CDR1 is LGHDT and CDR2 YNNKEL (reference sequence). The CDR3, as DNA: TGTGCCAGCACGGTAGCGGGAAGGCCAGATACGCAGTATTTT. This translates into CASTVAGRPDTQYF.

This chain connects TRBV18 to TRBJ2-1; 8 nucleotides agree with TRBD1. After removal of 5 bases from V and 7 bases from J, the junction contained 7 bases not matched to a gene. This CDR3 has 14 amino acids. Germline CDR1 is KGHSH and CDR2 is LQKENI. The CDR3 is CASSARTGLNEQFF. The CDR3 DNA reads as TGTGCCAGCTCAGCCCGGACAGGGTTAAATGAGCAGTTCTTC.

V is TRBV2 and J is TRBJ1-3; TRBD1 matches 8 bases. The CDR3 runs to 13 residues. CDR1 SNHLY and CDR2 FYNNEI come from the germline V gene. After removal of 8 bases from V and 2 bases from J, the junction contained 2 bases not matched to a gene. The CDR3 DNA follows: TGTGCCAGCCAGACAGGGGCTGGAAACACCATATATTTT. Protein product: CASQTGAGNTIYF.

This chain uses TRBV19 with TRBJ2-6, with D possibly matching TRBD1 (5 bases). V was trimmed by 6 bases and J by 4 bases, leaving 10 bases between them. Looked up from germline, CDR1 is LNHDA and CDR2 is SQIVND (reference sequence). CDR3 size: 14 residues. For the CDR3, the DNA is TGTGCCAGTAGGCAGGGTCCAGGGGCCAACGTCCTGACTTTC. Its translation is CASRQGPGANVLTF.

The chain recombines TRBV30 with TRBJ2-2; D is possibly TRBD2 (5 bases). Germline lookup yields CDR1 GTSNPN and CDR2 SVGIG (reference sequence). Trimming left V 4 bases short and J 1 base short, with 22 bases between. The CDR3 runs 18 residues. CDR3 residues: CAWILKPTMSVNTGELFF. The CDR3 DNA is TGTGCCTGGATCCTAAAGCCGACTATGTCGGTGAACACCGGGGAGCTGTTTTTT. The full variable domain, rest sourced from reference TRBV30 and TRBJ2-2, is SQTIHQWPATLVQPVGSPLSLECTVEGTSNPNLYWYRQAAGRGLQLLFYSVGIGQISSEVPQNLSASRPQDRQFILSSKKLLLSDSGFYLCAWILKPTMSVNTGELFFGEGSRLTVL.

This sequence joins TRBV5-1 and TRBJ2-1; no reliable D call. Germline V gene data show CDR1 as SGHRS and CDR2 as YFSETQ. The CDR3 spans 12 residues. The ends were cut back, 0 bases at V and 7 bases at J, with 5 bases in the middle. The CDR3, as DNA: TGCGCCAGCAGCTTGGAACAGAATGAGCAGTTCTTC. Amino acid sequence: CASSLEQNEQFF.

The genes are TRBV3-1 (or the pseudogene TRBV3-2) and TRBJ2-7; 7 bases fit TRBD1. Trimming removed 3 bases from V and 3 bases from J; junction bases left unmatched: 8. The germline V gene encodes CDR1 LGHDT and CDR2 YNNKEL (reference sequence). The CDR3 extends over 15 amino acids. In DNA form, the CDR3 reads TGTGCCAGCAGCCAGAGGGGGCCGGATAGCTACGAGCAGTACTTC. It encodes CASSQRGPDSYEQYF.

The V call is TRBV9, the J call TRBJ2-3, with D possibly matching TRBD1 (5 bases). V shed 6 bases and J shed 1 base, with 12 bases lying between them. Germline assignment: CDR1 SGDLS and CDR2 YYNGEE. The CDR3 contains 14 residues. Written as DNA, the CDR3 is TGTGCCAGCACCAGGGATCAGGGCACAGATACGCAGTATTTT. Protein product: CASTRDQGTDTQYF.

The chain employs TRBV7-2 and TRBJ2-1; 8 bases are shared with TRBD2. After removal of 1 base from V and 9 bases from J, the junction contained 8 bases not matched to a gene. CDR1 SGHTA and CDR2 FQGNSA come from the germline V gene. The CDR3 runs to 15 residues. The CDR3 loop reads CASSLVLAGYVEQFF. CDR3 bases: TGTGCCAGCAGCTTAGTTCTAGCGGGTTATGTTGAGCAGTTCTTC.

The chain employs TRBV6-5 and TRBJ2-5, with 8 bases aligning to TRBD1. Germline CDR1 is MNHEY and CDR2 is SVGAGI. V was clipped by 6 bases and J by 5 bases; unmatched bases: 11. This CDR3 spans 15 amino acids. CDR3 in DNA: TGTGCCAGCAGCCTCGACAGGGGAATCTGGGAGACCCAGTACTTC. It encodes CASSLDRGIWETQYF.

Regarding this clone: A junction boundary mismatches the germline segment, possibly from a read error. The rearrangement links TRBV15 to TRBJ1-1; TRBD1 agrees at 9 bases. This CDR3 is built from 15 residues. CDR1 LNHNV and CDR2 YYDKDF come from the germline V gene (reference sequence). The CDR3 loop is CATSGDRGIGTEAFF. The CDR3, as DNA: TGTGCCACCAGCGGAGACAGGGGGATCGGCACTGAAGCTTTCTTT.

V is TRBV19 and J is TRBJ2-1; D remains ambiguous. The CDR3 is 11 amino acids. Germline V lookup: CDR1 LNHDA, CDR2 SQIVND (reference sequence). V lost 6 bases and J lost 7, with 7 bases in between. CDR3 DNA sequence: TGTGCCAGTAGGAGAAAAAATGAGCAGTTCTTC. It specifies CASRRKNEQFF.

The rearrangement joins TRBV24-1 to TRBJ1-1; 7 bases are a match to TRBD1. V lost 5 bases, J lost 1 base, and 3 bases stayed unmatched. The V gene's germline CDR1 is KGHDR and CDR2 SFDVKD. CDR3 length equals 14 residues. The CDR3 reads CATSGGQANTEAFF. The DNA of the CDR3 is TGTGCCACCAGTGGCGGACAGGCGAACACTGAAGCTTTCTTT.